This is a list of T cell receptor beta chains from one sample in a study of blood T cell repertoires in COVID-19. Repertoires were generated with immunoSEQ multiplex PCR, while TCRdb's copy carries only in-frame clones and drops some. Of about 59,000 clones detected, 75% to 95% appear once; the ten largest clones hold about 17%. The sequencing sample was made of peripheral blood. The receptors were sampled from an elderly man with acute or convalescent COVID-19. Both conserved end residues are trimmed from each CDR3.

cdr3_aa | j_call | v_call
ASQGGAGETQY | TRBJ2-5 | TRBV3-1/TRBV3-2
ASKFLNQPQH | TRBJ1-5 | TRBV27
ATSGRGVETQY | TRBJ2-5 | TRBV15
ASSTQGRGNTIY | TRBJ1-3 | TRBV19
ASSPRLGAGNQPQH | TRBJ1-5 | TRBV7-2
ASSRQGVSTDTQY | TRBJ2-3 | TRBV18
ASSLGTHQETQY | TRBJ2-5 | TRBV11-3
ASRYGGGPNQPQH | TRBJ1-5 | TRBV6-1
ARSLDRGQSEAF | TRBJ1-1 | TRBV5-3
ASRRGRNSNQPQH | TRBJ1-5 | TRBV6-5
ASSQGSDTGELF | TRBJ2-2 | TRBV19
ASSPGDANQPQH | TRBJ1-5 | TRBV9
ASSVEGGAEGEQY | TRBJ2-7 | TRBV9
ATSRDPRTGSYTDTQY | TRBJ2-3 | TRBV15
ASSERGTALNYGYT | TRBJ1-2 | TRBV6-1
ASSPGQVGSTEAF | TRBJ1-1 | TRBV28
ASSWDRGRGTDTQY | TRBJ2-3 | TRBV4-1
ASSIDGDTEKLF | TRBJ1-4 | TRBV19
ASSTARDSYNEQF | TRBJ2-1 | TRBV5-5
ATASHGSSYNEQF | TRBJ2-1 | TRBV24-1
ASSTAVNTEAF | TRBJ1-1 | TRBV9
ASSQSAPGQYLRQETQY | TRBJ2-5 | TRBV23-1
ASRPGASGANVLT | TRBJ2-6 | TRBV7-9
ASSQDLVAGWYEQY | TRBJ2-7 | TRBV3-1/TRBV3-2
ASSLGRNSPLH | TRBJ1-6 | TRBV5-4
ASSIELADTDTQY | TRBJ2-3 | TRBV19
SAPTGDGGSGELF | TRBJ2-2 | TRBV29-1
ASSPPGPVNQPQH | TRBJ1-5 | TRBV18
ASMDFRGDTDTQY | TRBJ2-3 | TRBV5-1
ASRENSGNTIY | TRBJ1-3 | TRBV12-5
ASSLGGSSYNEQF | TRBJ2-1 | TRBV18
ASSLAVARSTDTQY | TRBJ2-3 | TRBV5-1
ASSTSGRNSPLH | TRBJ1-6 | TRBV7-6
ASSPSGGGGNQPQH | TRBJ1-5 | TRBV3-1/TRBV3-2
ASSPSGGHRTYEQY | TRBJ2-7 | TRBV7-2